This TCR beta chain appears in the sequencing data of a study of molecular identifiers for immune sequencing clone quantification. Preparation methods for the bulk TCR libraries were those previously described, with listed TCR primers. Each CDR3 protein gets one entry after TCRdb re-called the PCR reads with MiXCR. The data hold several thousand distinct CDR3 sequences, with 14% observed a single time. When naive CD8 T cells were sorted, they were gated as CD8+CD4-CCR7+CD45RA+. The CDR3 is made up of 20 amino acids. Deletions cut 0 bases from V and 8 bases from J, with 29 bases between. Per the germline V gene, CDR1 is MNHEY and CDR2 is SMNVEV (reference sequence).

This receptor was taken from a human donor in good health. Some libraries in this study had Jurkat cell RNA spiked in. The rearrangement joins TRBV27 to TRBJ2-1; tentatively, D is TRBD2 (7 bases). Sequencing was done on a sample of naive CD8+ T cells from blood, with Jurkat cell RNA spiked in. Sample subset: FACS-sorted CD8+CD4-CCR7+CD45RA+ naive T cells. The CDR3 DNA reads as TGTGCCAGCAGTTTATCTCTGGGGGCGGGGGTAGAGGGATATGGGGATGAGCAGTTCTTC. Its translation is CASSLSLGAGVEGYGDEQFF.